The present T cell receptor (beta chain) was sequenced within a study of naive and memory T cell subsets. Ligated cDNA underwent four rounds of PCR with nested alpha and beta constant region primers and SP2. Using its own MiXCR run on the 5' RACE reads, TCRdb lists one record per CDR3 protein. The sample lists over 45,000 distinct CDR3 sequences, 4.7% occurring once. An oligonucleotide containing a UMI was ligated to the 3' end of TCR cDNA. This clonotype showed up just a few times. Germline values: CDR1 SGHVS, CDR2 FNYEAQ. The junction had 16 bases not matched to a gene; V was cut back by 1 base and J by 6 bases. The CDR3 extends over 19 amino acids.

The TCR was taken from a female donor in good health. The chain combines TRBV7-6 with TRBJ2-7; TRBD2 matches 12 bases. CDR3 region: CASSLEERLAGGPFSEQYF. The CDR3 DNA is TGTGCCAGCAGCTTAGAGGAGAGGCTAGCGGGAGGGCCTTTCTCCGAGCAGTACTTC.